These 17 T cell receptor beta chains were all obtained from the same sample, sequenced in a study of early T cells in non-severe SARS-CoV-2 infection. MiXCR was run by TCRdb on the 5' RACE reads, yielding one entry per CDR3 protein. Of 86,000 or so distinct CDR3 sequences in the sample, about 6% were seen once. Sample: whole blood. The source is an adult who was a healthcare worker with PCR-confirmed SARS-CoV-2 infection or an uninfected control (not recorded which).

In this sample, this clonotype turned up many times. The chain employs TRBV30 and TRBJ1-1; 7 positions agree with TRBD1. Unmatched junction bases numbered 1, after V lost 2 bases and J lost 4 bases. CDR3 length: 12 amino acids. Germline-derived CDR1 and CDR2 are GTSNPN and SVGIG (reference sequence). CDR3 in amino acids: CAWSRQGTEAFF. CDR3 sequence (DNA): TGTGCCTGGAGTCGACAGGGCACTGAAGCTTTCTTT.

This clonotype occurred many times. The chain is built from TRBV19 and TRBJ1-5; D gene unclear. The CDR3 length is 14 residues. CDR1 LNHDA and CDR2 SQIVND come from the germline V gene (reference sequence). Trimming stripped 5 bases from V and 1 base from J, with 9 bases between. The CDR3 coding sequence is TGTGCCAGTAGTTGGCTATCGAGCAATCAGCCCCAGCATTTT. Its protein product is CASSWLSSNQPQHF.

The chain links TRBV5-1 to TRBJ2-1; 14 bases map to TRBD2. V shed 4 bases, J shed 7 bases, and the junction held 4 bases outside the gene matches. Germline CDR1 is SGHRS and CDR2 is YFSETQ. This CDR3 is 15 amino acids long. In nucleotides, the CDR3 is TGCGCCAGCAGCGGCGGGACTAGCGGGAGTAATGAGCAGTTCTTC. Protein product: CASSGGTSGSNEQFF.

This clonotype has at least ten counts. The chain combines TRBV25-1 with TRBJ1-6; 7 bases align to TRBD1. Germline-derived CDR1 and CDR2 are MGHDK and SYGVNS. Trimming took 3 bases from V and 7 from J; bases not matched to a gene: 6. The CDR3 contains 15 residues. CDR3 region: CASSESTGINSPLHF. The DNA of the CDR3 is TGTGCCAGCAGTGAGTCGACAGGGATAAATTCACCCCTCCACTTT.

J is TRBJ2-7 and V is TRBV19; D is uncertain. This CDR3 region has 15 residues. V was pared by 6 bases and J by 2 bases, with 17 bases between. Germline V lookup: CDR1 LNHDA, CDR2 SQIVND (reference sequence). CDR3 region: CASRAATSDAYEQYF. In DNA, the CDR3 is TGTGCCAGTAGGGCCGCGACATCGGATGCCTACGAGCAGTACTTC.

The J gene is TRBJ2-5, the V gene TRBV29-1; 11 positions match TRBD2. The junction had 8 bases not matched to a gene; V was cut back by 7 bases and J by 1 base. This CDR3 has 15 amino acids. From germline, CDR1 is SQVTM and CDR2 ANQGSEA. The CDR3 reads CSAETSGSPQETQYF. Written as DNA, the CDR3 is TGCAGCGCCGAAACTAGCGGGAGCCCCCAAGAGACCCAGTACTTC.

This clonotype has just a few counts. This sequence joins TRBV6-1 and TRBJ1-5; TRBD1 matches at 8 bases. Germline assignment: CDR1 MNHNS and CDR2 SASEGT. After removal of 4 bases from V and 4 bases from J, the junction contained 3 bases not matched to a gene. The CDR3 extends over 14 amino acids. CDR3 in amino acids: CASSVTGVNQPQHF. The CDR3, as DNA: TGTGCCAGCAGTGTGACAGGGGTTAATCAGCCCCAGCATTTT.

The chain links TRBV11-2 to TRBJ2-7; 9 nucleotides align to TRBD1. This CDR3 has 14 amino acids. Trimming took 3 bases from V and 2 from J; bases not matched to a gene: 2. Per germline, CDR1 SGHAT and CDR2 FQNNGV. Here the CDR3 reads CASSLGQGTYEQYF. CDR3 bases: TGTGCCAGCAGCTTGGGACAGGGAACCTACGAGCAGTACTTC.

This clonotype was seen many times. V is TRBV6-1 and J is TRBJ2-1; D is unclear. CDR3 length: 11 residues. CDR1 and CDR2 (germline): MNHNS, SASEGT. V shed 6 bases and J shed 5 bases, with 5 bases lying between them. The CDR3, as DNA: TGTGCCAGCAGGCTTAACAATGAGCAGTTCTTC. Protein: CASRLNNEQFF.

This clonotype was found a few times. The rearrangement uses TRBV29-1 and TRBJ1-4; D is possibly TRBD1 (6 bases). CDR3 length equals 15 residues. Germline V CDR1 and CDR2: SQVTM, ANQGSEA. V was cut by 6 bases and J by 6 bases, with 20 bases left in between. CDR3 protein: CSVDTPRGPDEKLFF. CDR3 DNA: TGCAGCGTCGATACACCGCGGGGGCCCGATGAAAAACTGTTTTTT.

The chain is built from TRBV7-8 and TRBJ1-5; D is unresolved. Germline V gives CDR1 SGHVS, CDR2 FQNEAQ. V was pared by 6 bases and J by 2 bases, with 20 bases between. This CDR3 has 17 residues. Here the CDR3 DNA reads TGTGCCAGCAGTGGCACCTCCGACCCCACGGGCAATCAGCCCCAGCATTTT. Translation: CASSGTSDPTGNQPQHF.

This clonotype showed up just a few times. V is TRBV6-6 and J is TRBJ2-1; perhaps D is TRBD1 or TRBD2 (5 bases each). Trimming shortened V by 6 bases and J by 6 bases, and 12 bases separated the two germline ends. CDR1 and CDR2 (germline): MNHNY, SVGAGI (reference sequence). The length of the CDR3 is 13 residues. The CDR3 here is CASSSGTTNEQFF. CDR3 nucleotides: TGTGCCAGCAGCTCCGGGACCACCAATGAGCAGTTCTTC.

The chain couples TRBV6-5 to TRBJ1-2, with 7 bases lining up with TRBD1. The J segment lost 4 bases and the V segment lost 1 base, leaving 6 bases of the junction unmatched. Per germline, CDR1 MNHEY and CDR2 SVGAGI. CDR3 length: 15 residues. The CDR3 protein is CASSYLRQGGYGYTF. The CDR3 nucleotides read TGTGCCAGCAGTTACTTAAGACAGGGTGGCTATGGCTACACCTTC.

There are a few counts of this clonotype. This sequence joins TRBV28 and TRBJ2-3, with D perhaps TRBD1 (5 bases). The germline CDR1 and CDR2 sequences are MDHEN and SYDVKM. Trimming removed 6 bases from V and 2 bases from J, with 18 bases in between. CDR3 length: 16 amino acids. In DNA, the CDR3 is TGTGCCAGCAGCCACAGGCAGTCGGTTTACACAGATACGCAGTATTTT. Translated, it gives CASSHRQSVYTDTQYF.

This chain joins TRBV9 and TRBJ2-1; D gene ambiguous. CDR3 length: 13 amino acids. Germline V gene data show CDR1 as SGDLS and CDR2 as YYNGEE. The V gene lost 4 bases and the J gene lost 4 bases, with 9 bases spanning the gap. The CDR3 coding sequence is TGTGCCAGCAGCTCCGAGACATACAATGAGCAGTTCTTC. Translating it yields CASSSETYNEQFF. Based on the CDR3 plus reference TRBV9 and TRBJ2-1, the full variable domain is DSGVTQTPKHLITATGQRVTLRCSPRSGDLSVYWYQQSLDQGLQFLIQYYNGEERAKGNILERFSAQQFPDLHSELNLSSLELGDSALYFCASSSETYNEQFFGPGTRLTVL.

The chain is built from TRBV12-3 or TRBV12-4 and TRBJ2-5; 8 nucleotides match TRBD1. The CDR3 is 17 residues long. V lost 1 base, J lost 2 bases, and 9 bases stayed unmatched. CDR3 protein: CASSLGRQGAIQETQYF. The CDR3, as DNA: TGTGCCAGCAGTTTAGGGCGGCAGGGGGCGATTCAAGAGACCCAGTACTTC.

V gene TRBV5-1 combines with J gene TRBJ2-7, with D perhaps matching TRBD2 (5 bases). Trimming shortened V by 1 base and J by 1 base, and 12 bases separated the two germline ends. This CDR3 contains 15 residues. Germline assignment: CDR1 SGHRS and CDR2 YFSETQ. CDR3 coding DNA: TGCGCCAGCAGCTTGTCTTCTCGGGGATCCTACGAGCAGTACTTC. This translates into CASSLSSRGSYEQYF.